What follows are 2 T cell receptor beta chains derived from one specimen sequenced in a study of blood T cell repertoires in COVID-19 (dated by TCRdb to 2018 to 2020). The library was made by the immunoSEQ multiplex PCR assay. TCRdb took over this immuneACCESS table, retaining in-frame rearrangements with V and J assigned. Such tables are incomplete; in checked studies, under half of the missing clones stem from an unresolved V gene, and the remainder is unexplained. The sample table records about 81,000 clones; 75% of these occur just once. The top ten hold about 4.2% of the sample. The sequenced sample was peripheral blood. The source of these receptors is a woman aged 45-60 years with acute or convalescent COVID-19.

The gene calls are TRBV19 and TRBJ1-5; 10 bases are a match to TRBD1. The CDR3 loop spans 17 amino acids. Germline CDR1 and CDR2: LNHDA and SQIVND (reference sequence). The trim removed 5 bases at V and 3 bases at J, leaving 10 bases unmatched. CDR3 DNA: TGTGCCAGTAGTTGGGGACAGGGGAAAAGGGACAATCAGCCCCAGCATTTT. It is translated as CASSWGQGKRDNQPQHF.

The chain joins TRBV5-1 to TRBJ1-1, with a weak D call TRBD1 (5 bases). There are 14 residues in the CDR3. In germline, CDR1 is SGHRS, CDR2 YFSETQ. V was cut by 5 bases and J by 2 bases, with 13 bases left in between. DNA for the CDR3: TGCGCCAGCAGGACACTTCAGGGAAACACTGAAGCTTTCTTT. It codes for CASRTLQGNTEAFF.